This T cell receptor (beta chain) was sequenced during a study of CD8 T cells in ankylosing spondylitis. In this sample, this clonotype turned up many times. CDR3 size: 12 residues. CDR1 is DFQATT, CDR2 SNEGSKA, per germline (reference sequence). Trimming took 5 bases from V and 4 from J, leaving 11 bases between them. By quantitative 5'-RACE with molecular barcodes, the TCR beta libraries were made. TCRdb re-called the 5' RACE reads with MiXCR, one entry per CDR3 protein. This sample yields 250,000 to 400,000 distinct CDR3 sequences, of which 11% are seen a single time; roughly 9% belongs to the top ten.

The specimen was blood, either unsorted or a sorted T cell fraction (not recorded which). The gene calls are TRBV20-1 and TRBJ2-5; D perhaps matches TRBD2 (5 bases). The clonotype comes from a female donor with ankylosing spondylitis or in good health (not recorded which). The CDR3 nucleotides read TGCAGTGCTTGGGGAGATGGAGAGACCCAGTACTTC. Protein product: CSAWGDGETQYF.